Below, 31 T cell receptor beta chains from the same sample are listed, as sequenced in a study of blood T cell repertoires in COVID-19. TCRdb's table, derived via immunoSEQ multiplex PCR, lists solely in-frame clones and lacks some. The sample includes 150,000 to 200,000 clones, 80% of them seen just once. The specimen sequenced was PBMCs or T cells enriched from blood (not recorded which). The receptors stem from a woman aged 60-75 years who had recovered from COVID-19.

The chain carries TRBV29-1 and TRBJ1-2; perhaps TRBD1 as D (5 bases). V lost 7 bases to trimming and J lost 3 bases, with 18 bases between them. The CDR3 has 14 amino acids. The germline gives CDR1 SQVTM, CDR2 ANQGSEA. CDR3 DNA: TGCAGCGCAAAACCTCCGGACAAGTACTATGGCTACACCTTC. Protein sequence: CSAKPPDKYYGYTF.

The gene calls are TRBV18 and TRBJ2-3; TRBD1 agrees at 9 bases. Germline lookup yields CDR1 KGHSH and CDR2 LQKENI. J lost 4 bases, V lost 3 bases, and 5 bases had no gene match. This CDR3 comprises 15 residues. CDR3: CASSPLTGGADTQYF. CDR3 sequence (DNA): TGTGCCAGCTCACCTCTAACAGGGGGCGCAGATACGCAGTATTTT.

This clone occurred a few times. The genes are TRBV18 and TRBJ2-7; 11 positions match TRBD1. Looked up from germline, CDR1 is KGHSH and CDR2 is LQKENI. The J segment lost 5 bases and the V segment lost 4 bases, leaving 4 bases of the junction unmatched. CDR3 length: 14 residues. The CDR3, as DNA: TGTGCCAGCTCACTCCGGGACAGGGGGGACGAGCAGTACTTC. Amino acid sequence: CASSLRDRGDEQYF.

This rearrangement joins TRBV19 to TRBJ1-3, with D possibly matching TRBD1 (5 bases). V lost 5 bases, J lost 0 bases, and 11 bases lay in between. The CDR3 loop spans 15 amino acids. CDR1 and CDR2 from the germline V gene are LNHDA and SQIVND (reference sequence). CDR3 sequence: CASSPEDNSGNTIYF. The CDR3 DNA sequence: TGTGCCAGTAGTCCCGAGGACAACTCTGGAAACACCATATATTTT.

This clone appeared a single time. The chain recombines TRBV18 with TRBJ1-1; D unresolved. CDR1 is KGHSH, CDR2 LQKENI, per germline. V was shortened by 3 bases and J by 10 bases, with 12 bases between the two germline ends. The CDR3 spans 12 residues. The CDR3 region is CASSPSSSIAFF. CDR3 nucleotide sequence: TGTGCCAGCTCACCGTCAAGTTCTATAGCTTTCTTT.

This clone was detected only a few times. The chain employs TRBV29-1 and TRBJ2-1; D is possibly TRBD1 (8 bases). V lost 3 bases and J lost 8, with 20 bases in between. Germline V lookup: CDR1 SQVTM, CDR2 ANQGSEA. This CDR3 comprises 15 residues. Written as DNA, the CDR3 is TGCAGCGTTGAGCTACAGGGGGGGAAACGGGATGAGCAGTTCTTC. Protein sequence: CSVELQGGKRDEQFF.

This clone was observed a single time. The chain couples TRBV12-3 or TRBV12-4 to TRBJ2-1; D gene uncertain. The CDR3 covers 12 residues. The V end was cut by 3 bases, the J end by 8 bases, with 8 bases between. The CDR3 loop is CASSFIADEQFF. The CDR3 DNA reads TGTGCCAGCAGTTTTATTGCGGATGAGCAGTTCTTC.

This rearrangement joins TRBV19 to TRBJ1-5; D is ambiguous. The ends were cut back, 4 bases at V and 11 bases at J, with 15 bases in the middle. Germline CDR1 is LNHDA and CDR2 is SQIVND (reference sequence). The CDR3 length is 13 residues. The CDR3 DNA is TGTGCCAGTAGTAGCCGTGGTAGGAGGACCCAGCATTTT. Its translation: CASSSRGRRTQHF. The whole variable domain, remainder taken from reference TRBV19 and TRBJ1-5, is DGGITQSPKYLFRKEGQNVTLSCEQNLNHDAMYWYRQDPGQGLRLIYYSQIVNDFQKGDIAEGYSVSREKKESFPLTVTSAQKNPTAFYLCASSSRGRRTQHFGDGTRLSIL.

This chain uses TRBV6-5 with TRBJ1-2; D gene uncertain. The CDR3 extends over 13 amino acids. V was trimmed by 4 bases and J by 4 bases, leaving 10 bases between them. Germline assignment: CDR1 MNHEY and CDR2 SVGAGI. The CDR3 loop is CASSSTSPYGYTF. CDR3 nucleotide sequence: TGTGCCAGCAGTTCGACAAGCCCCTATGGCTACACCTTC.

The chain's CDR3 is CASGVEAGGFSPLHF. In nucleotides, the CDR3 is TGTGCTAGTGGGGTAGAGGCAGGGGGCTTTTCACCCCTCCACTTT. V is TRBV12-5 and J is TRBJ1-6, with 8 bases matching TRBD1. The CDR3 is 15 amino acids. In germline, CDR1 is LGHNT, CDR2 FRNRAP. J was trimmed by 9 bases and V by 6 bases; bases with no gene match: 10.

J is TRBJ1-1 and V is TRBV19; 8 nucleotides line up with TRBD1. V dropped 7 bases and J dropped 2; count of bases not matched to a gene: 6. The CDR3 sequence is 14 residues long. Germline V CDR1 and CDR2: LNHDA, SQIVND (reference sequence). The CDR3 bases are TGTGCCAGTACGCCGGGACAGGCTAACACTGAAGCTTTCTTT. Translation: CASTPGQANTEAFF.

Comments on this clone: One end of the junction is discordant with germline, which a read error may explain. Here the CDR3 DNA reads TGTGCCAGCAGTTGGGGACAGGGCACGGATACGCAGTATTTT. Translation: CASSWGQGTDTQYF. The chain uses TRBV27 and TRBJ2-3; 9 nucleotides align to TRBD1. Germline loops: CDR1 MNHEY, CDR2 SMNVEV (reference sequence). The CDR3 is made up of 14 amino acids.

The J gene is TRBJ1-1, the V gene TRBV29-1; 8 positions match TRBD1. The CDR3 loop spans 15 amino acids. V gave up 1 base and J gave up 2 bases; unmatched junction bases: 6. Per germline, CDR1 SQVTM and CDR2 ANQGSEA. The CDR3 DNA reads TGCAGCGTTGAAGGGTTGACAGGGGATAACACTGAAGCTTTCTTT. This sequence encodes CSVEGLTGDNTEAFF.

This clone occurred once. This chain connects TRBV18 to TRBJ2-5, with D possibly being TRBD2 (5 bases). Germline lookup yields CDR1 KGHSH and CDR2 LQKENI. Trimming stripped 6 bases from V and 5 bases from J, with 13 bases between. The CDR3 contains 13 residues. The CDR3, as DNA: TGTGCCAGCTCGGAACGGCGAGGGGAGACCCAGTACTTC. This codes for CASSERRGETQYF.

The chain has TRBV5-1 and TRBJ2-2; 9 positions match TRBD2. V lost 4 bases, J lost 7 bases, and 5 bases stayed unmatched. Germline CDR1 reads SGHRS; CDR2 reads YFSETQ. The CDR3 loop spans 14 amino acids. In DNA, the CDR3 is TGCGCCAGCAGCCCCAGCGGGGGGCACGGGGAGCTGTTTTTT. Translated, it gives CASSPSGGHGELFF.

This clone was recorded once. The chain couples TRBV4-2 to TRBJ2-7, with a tentative D call TRBD2 (5 bases). CDR3 size: 13 residues. Germline lookup yields CDR1 LGHNA and CDR2 YNFKEQ. V was cut by 1 base and J by 1 base, with 5 bases left in between. CDR3 amino acids: CASSQGGSYEQYF. The DNA for the CDR3 is TGTGCCAGCAGCCAAGGAGGGTCCTACGAGCAGTACTTC.

The V call is TRBV18, the J call TRBJ2-6; 12 bases map to TRBD2. V lost 3 bases and J lost 4; bases outside the gene matches: 7. Germline V gene data show CDR1 as KGHSH and CDR2 as LQKENI. The CDR3 spans 18 residues. The CDR3 sequence is CASSPPSGGASGANVLTF. In DNA form, the CDR3 reads TGTGCCAGCTCACCCCCTAGCGGGGGGGCCTCGGGGGCCAACGTCCTGACTTTC.

This clone was seen a handful of times. The rearrangement joins TRBV19 to TRBJ2-4; 8 nucleotides line up with TRBD2. The V segment lost 10 bases and the J segment 1 base; nucleotides outside the gene matches: 6. The CDR3 totals 14 residues. Germline V CDR1 and CDR2: LNHDA, SQIVND (reference sequence). The CDR3 coding sequence is TGTGCCACCAGGGAGCGGGGGGCCAAAAACATTCAGTACTTC. It specifies CATRERGAKNIQYF.

J is TRBJ1-4 and V is TRBV19; 8 nucleotides align to TRBD1. The CDR3 has 15 residues. Trimming took 7 bases from V and 7 from J; bases not matched to a gene: 11. The V gene's germline CDR1 is LNHDA and CDR2 SQIVND (reference sequence). CDR3 residues: CASTIVGTGREKLFF. DNA for the CDR3: TGTGCCAGTACCATCGTTGGGACAGGACGTGAAAAACTGTTTTTT.

The rearrangement links TRBV9 to TRBJ1-4; D is possibly TRBD1 (6 bases). The CDR3 runs 13 residues. CDR1 and CDR2 from the germline V gene are SGDLS and YYNGEE. The ends were cut back, 4 bases at V and 11 bases at J, with 15 bases in the middle. The CDR3 coding sequence is TGTGCCAGCAGCAAGGGACCAGGGGACAAACTGTTTTTT. Encoded protein: CASSKGPGDKLFF.

The chain is built from TRBV5-6 and TRBJ1-5; the D is unclear. The CDR3 totals 15 residues. The V end lost 1 base, the J end lost 3 bases, and 11 bases lay between the germline ends. Per the germline V gene, CDR1 is SGHDT and CDR2 is YYEEEE. CDR3 protein: CASSLLAGNNQPQHF. The CDR3 DNA follows: TGTGCCAGCAGCTTGTTGGCGGGGAACAATCAGCCCCAGCATTTT.

The chain links TRBV11-2 to TRBJ1-2; 8 nucleotides align to TRBD1. The CDR3 runs to 15 residues. Looked up from germline, CDR1 is SGHAT and CDR2 is FQNNGV. V lost 5 bases to trimming and J lost 7 bases; unmatched junction nucleotides: 12. The CDR3 DNA follows: TGTGCCAGCAGCAACTGGGACAGGCGAGCGGGTGGCTACACCTTC. Translating gives CASSNWDRRAGGYTF.

The chain carries TRBV9 and TRBJ2-7; TRBD1 might be the D (5 bases). The CDR3 length is 14 residues. CDR1 is SGDLS, CDR2 YYNGEE, per germline. Deletions cut 0 bases from V and 4 bases from J, with 11 bases between. CDR3 protein: CASSVGTGEYEQYF. The CDR3 region has the DNA TGTGCCAGCAGCGTAGGTACAGGAGAATACGAGCAGTACTTC.

The chain links TRBV2 to TRBJ2-7; 7 bases fit TRBD1. The CDR3 length is 12 residues. Germline V lookup: CDR1 SNHLY, CDR2 FYNNEI. V lost 6 bases to trimming and J lost 5 bases; unmatched junction nucleotides: 4. In DNA form, the CDR3 reads TGTGCCAGCAGGTACAGGGGCAACGAGCAGTACTTC. It is translated as CASRYRGNEQYF.

This sequence joins TRBV7-8 and TRBJ1-1, with 8 bases matching TRBD1. Germline V gene sequence: CDR1 SGHVS, CDR2 FQNEAQ. This CDR3 has 15 residues. Trimming removed 3 bases from V and 1 base from J; junction bases left unmatched: 4. DNA of the CDR3: TGTGCCAGCAGCTTTATGACAGGGGCGAACACTGAAGCTTTCTTT. Amino acids: CASSFMTGANTEAFF.

This sequence joins TRBV6-1 and TRBJ2-3; possibly TRBD1 for D (5 bases). CDR1 is MNHNS, CDR2 SASEGT, per germline. Deletions cut 2 bases from V and 3 bases from J, with 15 bases between. The CDR3 runs to 16 residues. CDR3 in DNA: TGTGCCAGCAGTGAACGCCCAGGGAAGGTGACAGATACGCAGTATTTT. Residues: CASSERPGKVTDTQYF.

J is TRBJ1-2 and V is TRBV24-1, with D possibly matching TRBD1 (6 bases). The CDR3 consists of 13 residues. Germline assignment: CDR1 KGHDR and CDR2 SFDVKD. V was shortened by 4 bases and J by 6 bases, with 11 bases between the two germline ends. This chain's CDR3 is CATSETGFDGYTF. CDR3 bases: TGTGCCACCAGTGAAACAGGGTTCGATGGCTACACCTTC.

This clone was detected once. This rearrangement joins TRBV27 to TRBJ1-6; 9 bases align to TRBD1. There are 15 residues in the CDR3. Germline CDR1 is MNHEY and CDR2 is SMNVEV (reference sequence). V was clipped by 6 bases and J by 7 bases; unmatched bases: 7. The CDR3 nucleotides read TGTGCCAGCAGCGAGAGGACAGGGGTCAATTCACCCCTCCACTTT. Translating it yields CASSERTGVNSPLHF.

CDR3 DNA sequence: TGTGCCAGTAAAAAGGGGGGGGGCACTGAAGCTTTCTTT. Protein product: CASKKGGGTEAFF. The V and J genes are TRBV19 and TRBJ1-1; possible D gene TRBD1, 6 bases. The CDR3 is 13 amino acids. Trimming shortened V by 7 bases and J by 4 bases, and 13 bases separated the two germline ends. Germline values: CDR1 LNHDA, CDR2 SQIVND (reference sequence).

The gene calls are TRBV18 and TRBJ2-1; TRBD1 matches at 9 bases. With V trimmed by 1 base and J by 7 bases, 8 bases remained unmatched. CDR3 length: 16 residues. Per germline, CDR1 KGHSH and CDR2 LQKENI. As DNA, the CDR3 is TGTGCCAGCTCACCACAGGGACAGGGTTTAAAGAATGAGCAGTTCTTC. Protein product: CASSPQGQGLKNEQFF.

This clone was counted at least ten times. V is TRBV2 and J is TRBJ1-1, with D perhaps TRBD1 (5 bases). The germline V and J ends were trimmed by 6 bases and 0 bases, with 8 bases remaining between them. CDR1 and CDR2 (germline): SNHLY, FYNNEI. CDR3 length: 13 amino acids. The CDR3 sequence: CASRTDLNTEAFF. The CDR3 DNA is TGTGCCAGCAGGACAGATTTGAACACTGAAGCTTTCTTT.